Detailed here is one T cell receptor (beta chain). Its antigen is currently unknown. The entry originates in a study of cytomegalovirus exposure and HLA in healthy donors. Study findings and constraints: Most TCR beta V segments were productive about 90% or about 30% of the time in an earlier analysis. Within a later analysis, the majority of CMV-associated TCR beta chains appeared HLA-restricted. Common viral pathogens were later found to be apparently linked to several of the most significant clusters. A later analysis linked a missense DCLRE1C variant to TCR beta V- and J-gene trimming.

Germline CDR1 is SEHNR and CDR2 is FQNEAQ (reference sequence). This CDR3 spans 14 amino acids. The V end was cut by 6 bases, the J end by 0 bases, with 11 bases between. The PCR ran on 60 Vbeta and 13 Jbeta primers. TCRdb keeps only in-frame clones here, not all; method: immunoSEQ multiplex PCR. The table records approximately 210,000 clones, nearly 80% of them present only once. The sample comprised PBMCs. The TCR sequence derives from a male donor in good health and CMV-seronegative. The chain links TRBV7-9 to TRBJ1-1; perhaps TRBD1 as D (5 bases). CDR3 bases: TGTGCCAGCAGGTCTTCGACAGTGAACACTGAAGCTTTCTTT. This encodes CASRSSTVNTEAFF.